Listed below are T cell receptor beta chains from one sample, sequenced in a study of T-cell memory formation after mild COVID-19. From the 5' RACE reads, TCRdb called clonotypes with MiXCR, one entry per CDR3 protein. The sample shows 400,000 or so distinct CDR3 sequences, 21% of them seen only once. Sample: PBMCs or a T cell subset sorted from them (not recorded which). These TCRs come from an adult woman who had mild COVID-19 (a few samples of this study predate the infection). Cell type and time point are not known. Both conserved end residues are part of each CDR3. Fields, in order: D gene, J gene, clone size, CDR3 length, V gene, CDR3 protein, CDR3 DNA. A D gene is named only where the DNA matches it firmly. Part of the rows lack a size; the others show once, few, many or a class for expanded clones.

D: -; J: TRBJ2-6; size: many; length: 18; V: TRBV15; CDR3: CATSRSSSSSSGANVLTF; DNA: TGTGCCACCAGCAGATCTAGCTCCAGTTCCTCTGGGGCCAACGTCCTGACTTTC
D: TRBD1; J: TRBJ1-1; size: -; length: 12; V: TRBV29-1; CDR3: CSVGDRGTEAFF; DNA: TGCAGCGTGGGAGACAGGGGCACTGAAGCTTTCTTT
D: -; J: TRBJ1-1; size: few; length: 14; V: TRBV6-5; CDR3: CASRLASSNTEAFF; DNA: TGTGCCAGCAGGTTAGCCTCTTCGAACACTGAAGCTTTCTTT
D: -; J: TRBJ2-3; size: few; length: 15; V: TRBV12-3/TRBV12-4; CDR3: CASSLAGWGTDTQYF; DNA: TGTGCCAGCAGTTTAGCGGGATGGGGCACAGATACGCAGTATTTT
D: TRBD1; J: TRBJ1-2; size: few; length: 14; V: TRBV6-1; CDR3: CASMSGGGIYGYTF; DNA: TGTGCCAGCATGTCAGGGGGCGGTATCTATGGCTACACCTTC
D: TRBD2; J: TRBJ2-2; size: -; length: 17; V: TRBV4-2; CDR3: CASSQETGTRGTGELFF; DNA: TGTGCCAGCAGCCAAGAAACCGGGACTAGGGGCACCGGGGAGCTGTTTTTT
D: TRBD1; J: TRBJ1-5; size: -; length: 16; V: TRBV6-6; CDR3: CASSPTGAGSNQPQHF; DNA: TGTGCCAGCAGTCCCACAGGGGCGGGGAGCAATCAGCCCCAGCATTTT
D: -; J: TRBJ2-1; size: few; length: 16; V: TRBV12-3/TRBV12-4; CDR3: CASSFGVGGTYNEQFF; DNA: TGTGCCAGCAGTTTCGGGGTTGGGGGGACGTACAATGAGCAGTTCTTC
D: -; J: TRBJ2-5; size: -; length: 13; V: TRBV28; CDR3: CATYTWAPETQYF; DNA: TGTGCCACCTACACCTGGGCCCCAGAGACCCAGTACTTC
D: TRBD1; J: TRBJ1-2; size: -; length: 14; V: TRBV5-5; CDR3: CASSAGRQGEGYTF; DNA: TGTGCCAGCAGCGCAGGGAGACAGGGGGAGGGCTACACCTTC
D: TRBD2; J: TRBJ2-5; size: many; length: 13; V: TRBV19; CDR3: CASRTSGTETQYF; DNA: TGTGCCAGTAGGACTAGCGGGACAGAGACCCAGTACTTC
D: -; J: TRBJ1-2; size: few; length: 14; V: TRBV5-1; CDR3: CASSPTGGEGGYTF; DNA: TGCGCCAGCAGCCCCACCGGGGGAGAAGGTGGCTACACCTTC
D: -; J: TRBJ2-7; size: few; length: 14; V: TRBV6-5; CDR3: CASRHDRGGREQYF; DNA: TGTGCCAGCAGACACGACAGGGGCGGGAGGGAGCAGTACTTC
D: -; J: TRBJ2-1; size: many; length: 14; V: TRBV9; CDR3: CASSGGVGSHEQFF; DNA: TGTGCCAGCAGCGGAGGGGTCGGCAGCCATGAGCAGTTCTTC
D: -; J: TRBJ2-7; size: -; length: 13; V: TRBV6-5; CDR3: CASSYQEGYEQYF; DNA: TGTGCCAGCAGTTACCAAGAAGGCTACGAGCAGTACTTC
D: TRBD2; J: TRBJ2-1; size: few; length: 15; V: TRBV7-3; CDR3: CASSRGLAGINEQFF; DNA: TGTGCCAGCAGCCGCGGACTAGCGGGGATTAATGAGCAGTTCTTC
D: -; J: TRBJ2-3; size: medium-sized; length: 15; V: TRBV25-1; CDR3: CASSSSVERTDTQYF; DNA: TGTGCCAGCAGCTCTAGCGTGGAGAGAACAGATACGCAGTATTTT